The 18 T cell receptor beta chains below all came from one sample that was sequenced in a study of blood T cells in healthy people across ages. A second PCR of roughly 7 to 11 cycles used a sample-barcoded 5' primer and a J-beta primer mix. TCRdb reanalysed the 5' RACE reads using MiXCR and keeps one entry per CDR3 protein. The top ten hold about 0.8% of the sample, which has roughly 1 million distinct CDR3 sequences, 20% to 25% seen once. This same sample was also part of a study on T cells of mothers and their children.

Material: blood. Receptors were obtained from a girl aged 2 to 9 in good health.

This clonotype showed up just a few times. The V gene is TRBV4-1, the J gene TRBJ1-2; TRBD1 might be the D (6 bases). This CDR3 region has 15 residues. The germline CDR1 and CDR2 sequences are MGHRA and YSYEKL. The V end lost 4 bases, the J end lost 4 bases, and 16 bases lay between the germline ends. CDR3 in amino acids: CASSPRIRTAYGYTF. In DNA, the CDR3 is TGCGCCAGCAGCCCACGTATAAGGACAGCCTATGGCTACACCTTC.

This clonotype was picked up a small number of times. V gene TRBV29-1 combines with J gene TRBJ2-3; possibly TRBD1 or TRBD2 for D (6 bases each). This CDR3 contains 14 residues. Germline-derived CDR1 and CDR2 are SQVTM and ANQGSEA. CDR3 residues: CSGGPRLGTDTQYF. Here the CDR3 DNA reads TGCAGTGGGGGGCCGAGACTTGGGACAGATACGCAGTATTTT.

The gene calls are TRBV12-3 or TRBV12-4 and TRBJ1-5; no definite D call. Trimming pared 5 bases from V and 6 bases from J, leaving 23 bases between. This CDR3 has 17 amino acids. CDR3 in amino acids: CASSPLYPGSASQPQHF. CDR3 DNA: TGTGCCAGCAGTCCCCTTTATCCGGGATCAGCGAGTCAGCCCCAGCATTTT.

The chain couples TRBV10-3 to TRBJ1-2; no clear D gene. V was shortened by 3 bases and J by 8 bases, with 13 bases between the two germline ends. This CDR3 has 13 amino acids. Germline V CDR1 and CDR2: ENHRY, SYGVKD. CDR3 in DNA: TGTGCCATCAGTGAAAATGGGGTAGGAGGCTACACCTTC. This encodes CAISENGVGGYTF.

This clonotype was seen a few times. This CDR3 is CASSQVSGTQYF. For the CDR3, the DNA is TGCGCCAGCAGCCAAGTTTCGGGGACCCAGTACTTC. The chain couples TRBV4-3 to TRBJ2-5; D remains ambiguous. V lost 1 base to trimming and J lost 7 bases, with 7 bases between them. The germline gives CDR1 LGHNA, CDR2 YSLEER. CDR3 length: 12 amino acids.

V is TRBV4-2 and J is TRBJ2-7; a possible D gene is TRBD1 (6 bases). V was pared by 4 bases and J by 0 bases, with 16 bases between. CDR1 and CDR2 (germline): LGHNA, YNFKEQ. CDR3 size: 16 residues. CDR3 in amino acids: CASSRMTGSDSYEQYF. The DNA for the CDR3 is TGTGCCAGCAGCCGCATGACAGGCTCGGACTCCTACGAGCAGTACTTC.

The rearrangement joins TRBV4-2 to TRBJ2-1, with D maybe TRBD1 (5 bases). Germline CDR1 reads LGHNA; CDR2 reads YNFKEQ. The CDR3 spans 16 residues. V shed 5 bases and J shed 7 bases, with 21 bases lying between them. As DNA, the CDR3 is TGTGCCAGCAGCTCAAACAGGCCGACCAGCGAGAATGAGCAGTTCTTC. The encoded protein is CASSSNRPTSENEQFF.

CDR3 in amino acids: CASSRKLDRSIGYTF. Written as DNA, the CDR3 is TGTGCCAGCAGCCGAAAGTTGGACCGATCTATCGGCTACACCTTC. This chain links TRBV6-1 with TRBJ1-2; D is undetermined. This CDR3 has 15 residues. Germline CDR1 and CDR2: MNHNS and SASEGT. V dropped 6 bases and J dropped 8 bases, with 22 bases sitting between them.

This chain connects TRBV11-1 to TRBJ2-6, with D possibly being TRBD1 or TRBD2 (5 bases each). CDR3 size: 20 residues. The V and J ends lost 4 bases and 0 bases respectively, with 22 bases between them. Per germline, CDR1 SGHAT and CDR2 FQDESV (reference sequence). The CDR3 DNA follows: TGTGCCAGCAGCTCACTTCTCGTCCCGGGACCTAACTCTGGGGCCAACGTCCTGACTTTC. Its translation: CASSSLLVPGPNSGANVLTF.

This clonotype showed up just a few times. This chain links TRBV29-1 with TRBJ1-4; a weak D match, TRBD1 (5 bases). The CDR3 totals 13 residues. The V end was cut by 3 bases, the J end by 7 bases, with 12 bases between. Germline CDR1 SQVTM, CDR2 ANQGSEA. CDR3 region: CSVEWRDGEKLFF. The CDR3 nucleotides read TGCAGCGTTGAGTGGAGGGACGGTGAAAAACTGTTTTTT. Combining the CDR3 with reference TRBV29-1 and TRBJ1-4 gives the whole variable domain SAVISQKPSRDICQRGTSLTIQCQVDSQVTMMFWYRQQPGQSLTLIATANQGSEATYESGFVIDKFPISRPNLTFSTLTVSNMSPEDSSIYLCSVEWRDGEKLFFGSGTQLSVL.

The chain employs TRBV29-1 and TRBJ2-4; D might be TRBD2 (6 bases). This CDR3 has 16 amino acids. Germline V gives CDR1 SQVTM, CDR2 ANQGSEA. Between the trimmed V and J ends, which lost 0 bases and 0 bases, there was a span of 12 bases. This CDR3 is CSVEDGTDLAKNIQYF. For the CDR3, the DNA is TGCAGCGTTGAAGATGGGACTGACTTAGCCAAAAACATTCAGTACTTC. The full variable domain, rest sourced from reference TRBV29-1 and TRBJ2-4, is SAVISQKPSRDICQRGTSLTIQCQVDSQVTMMFWYRQQPGQSLTLIATANQGSEATYESGFVIDKFPISRPNLTFSTLTVSNMSPEDSSIYLCSVEDGTDLAKNIQYFGAGTRLSVL.

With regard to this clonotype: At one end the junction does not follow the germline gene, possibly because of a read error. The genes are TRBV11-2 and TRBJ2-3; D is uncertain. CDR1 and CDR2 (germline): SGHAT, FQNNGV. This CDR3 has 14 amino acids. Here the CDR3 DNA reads TGTGCCTGCAGCTTAAAGGGAAGCACAGATACGCAGTATTTT. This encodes CACSLKGSTDTQYF.

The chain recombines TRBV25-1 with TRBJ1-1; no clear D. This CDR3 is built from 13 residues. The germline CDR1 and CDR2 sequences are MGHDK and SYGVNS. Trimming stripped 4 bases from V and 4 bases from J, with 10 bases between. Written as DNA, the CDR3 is TGTGCCAGCAGTGGCAAGGGCTCCACTGAAGCTTTCTTT. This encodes CASSGKGSTEAFF.

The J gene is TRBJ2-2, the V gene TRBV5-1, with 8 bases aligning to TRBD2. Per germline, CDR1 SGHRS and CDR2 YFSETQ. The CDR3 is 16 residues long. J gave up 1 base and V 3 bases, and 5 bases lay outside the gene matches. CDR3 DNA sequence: TGCGCCAGCAGCTCCGGGACTAGGGTGAACACCGGGGAGCTGTTTTTT. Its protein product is CASSSGTRVNTGELFF.

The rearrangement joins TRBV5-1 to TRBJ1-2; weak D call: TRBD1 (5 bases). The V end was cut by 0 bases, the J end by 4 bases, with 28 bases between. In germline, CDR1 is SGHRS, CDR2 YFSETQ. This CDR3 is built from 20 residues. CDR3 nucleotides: TGCGCCAGCAGCTTGGATAGCGCCGTTAATTCCTGGGACGTCCTCTATGGCTACACCTTC. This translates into CASSLDSAVNSWDVLYGYTF.

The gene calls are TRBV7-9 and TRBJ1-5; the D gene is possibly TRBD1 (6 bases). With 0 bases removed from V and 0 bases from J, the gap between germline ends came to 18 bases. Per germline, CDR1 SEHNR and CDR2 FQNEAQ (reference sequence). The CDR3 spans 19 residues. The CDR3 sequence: CASSLARGNREYSNQPQHF. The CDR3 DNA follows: TGTGCCAGCAGCTTAGCGCGCGGGAACAGGGAATATAGCAATCAGCCCCAGCATTTT.

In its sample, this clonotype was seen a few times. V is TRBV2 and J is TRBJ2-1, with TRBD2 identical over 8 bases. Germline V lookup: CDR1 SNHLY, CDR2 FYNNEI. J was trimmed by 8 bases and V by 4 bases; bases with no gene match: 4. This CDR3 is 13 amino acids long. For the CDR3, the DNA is TGTGCCAGCAGTGTGAGCGGGAGCTATGAGCAGTTCTTC. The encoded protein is CASSVSGSYEQFF.

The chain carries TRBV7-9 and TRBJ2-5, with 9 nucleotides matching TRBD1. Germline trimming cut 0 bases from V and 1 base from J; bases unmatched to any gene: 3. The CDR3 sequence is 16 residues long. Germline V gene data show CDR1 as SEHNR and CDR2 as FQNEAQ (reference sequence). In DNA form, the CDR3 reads TGTGCCAGCAGCTTAGCGGAGACAGGGGGCCAAGAGACCCAGTACTTC. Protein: CASSLAETGGQETQYF.